This TCR beta chain originates from a study of blood T cells in healthy people across ages. Whole-study findings and limits: It was not possible, with unsorted PBMCs, to conclusively compare naive and antigen-experienced cells. There were more naive CD4+ cells and higher diversity in long-lived donors than in aged donors.

PCR was performed a second time for 7 to 11 cycles using a sample-barcoded 5' primer and a J-beta primer mix. MiXCR, applied by TCRdb to the 5' RACE reads, yields one record per CDR3 protein. The sample contains 800,000 to 1,000,000 distinct CDR3 sequences, 45% to 50% of which appear only once. Concerning this clonotype: Its antigen is not identified.

In each sample, at least 6.5 million PBMCs were isolated. Sequencing input: blood. The source of this sequence is a man aged 30-40 years in good health.

In DNA, the CDR3 is TGTGCCAGCAGTTACCGGGACAGCCACTACAATGAGCAGTTCTTC. It is translated as CASSYRDSHYNEQFF. The chain employs TRBV27 and TRBJ2-1, with 7 bases aligning to TRBD1. CDR1 is MNHEY and CDR2 is SMNVEV in the germline V gene (reference sequence). Unmatched junction bases numbered 6, after V lost 4 bases and J lost 3 bases. This CDR3 contains 15 residues.